Described below is a single T cell receptor (beta chain) sequence and its context. Its recognized antigen is unknown. Base qualities were left out, and no much larger clone turns up one base away. The CDR3 regions of human TCRbeta chains were subjected to immunosequencing. Processing in the source paper ran as follows. Repertoire TCRs were matched against a reference library of SARS-CoV-2-specific TCRs generated with the MIRA antigen-specificity platform. Breadth was defined as the fraction of unique TCRs that were SARS-CoV-2-associated, and depth was defined as the fraction of total T cells that were SARS-CoV-2-associated. Using the MIRA data, each spike-specific TCR was mapped to the spike region that the TCR reacts to and placed in a CD4 or CD8 class. Log10-transformed breadth and depth values were compared by one-way ANOVA with Sidak's multiple comparisons tests. The table was pulled from immuneACCESS by TCRdb, which kept in-frame rearrangements only. Such tables lose some clones; where checked, under half of the loss comes from unresolved V genes, and the rest has no known cause. V and J calls plus clone size are reproduced from that table; the DNA served to infer D and trimming. The sample table shows 120,000 or so clones, and approximately 82% are seen once. Around a quarter of the sample is held by the ten biggest clonotypes.

The data are from a study of T cell responses to AZD1222 COVID-19 vaccine (dated by TCRdb to the early 2020s). For context, the study as a whole: TCR sequencing was performed for 230 to 250 trial participants, of whom about 200 were given two doses of AZD1222 and approximately 25 were given two doses of MenACWY control vaccine. Trial participants were enrolled by age into 18-55, 56-69 and 70-plus year subgroups, with roughly 160, 29 and 62 TCR-sequenced participants respectively.

The CDR3 contains 14 residues, cysteine and phenylalanine counted. Left in the record is the CDR3 DNA by itself, 42 bases read in frame from the first base. Reading the germline V gene (reference sequence) gives CDR1 SGHAT and CDR2 FQDESV. Trimming takes 4 bases off V and 7 bases off J; junction bases not matched to a gene: 8. The investigation overall reported the following: No day 14 peak-response samples were available, so repertoires were characterized only after the peak T cell response. After two AZD1222 doses, both the breadth and the depth of spike-specific TCRs were significantly higher than at day 0 and than in MenACWY recipients. Most participants were white British and females outnumbered males, and the authors suggested that clonal diversity may have been underestimated. In the small 56-69-year group, the increase in depth fell short of significance, most likely because of low power. Conclusions about previously exposed vaccinees are limited, since just five or six AZD1222 recipients were seropositive for SARS-CoV-2 at baseline. The whole spike protein was spanned by vaccine-associated CD4 TCRs, and dominant responses were seen in regions 160-218 and 743-854. Epitopes outside the regions mutated in the B.1.351 and B.1.1.7 variants were reportedly recognized by nearly half of the unique spike-specific TCRs.

The meaning of the sample's time point label: about 28 days (+/-7) after the second vaccine dose. AZD1222 recipients whose second dose came at about 4 weeks and those whose second dose came at about 12 weeks were combined into one group, since spike-specific TCR depth and breadth did not differ between the two schedules. Vaccinee samples were obtained from the UK trials COV001 and COV002, which included a single-blind randomized controlled phase 2/3 trial of AZD1222 (ChAdOx1 nCoV-19) in healthy adults. For TCRbeta chain sequencing, PBMC samples from trial participants were taken at day 0 and at day 28 after the second dose.

This clonotype was sampled from an adult who received the AZD1222 COVID-19 vaccine. The source material was peripheral blood, sampled 28 days after the second AZD1222 dose. The chain is encoded by TRBV11-1 joined to TRBJ2-5, with 8 bases matching TRBD1. In nucleotides, the sequence is TGTGCCAGCAGCTACGCGGACAGGGCAGGGACCCAGTACTTC. Translated, it reads CASSYADRAGTQYF. Supplemented by the reference TRBV11-1 and TRBJ2-5 proteins around the CDR3, the complete variable domain is EAEVAQSPRYKITEKSQAVAFWCDPISGHATLYWYRQILGQGPELLVQFQDESVVDDSQLPKDRFSAERLKGVDSTLKIQPAELGDSAMYLCASSYADRAGTQYFGPGTRLLVL.